This TCR beta chain came from a study of cytomegalovirus exposure and HLA in healthy donors. General observations from the study: The study reported that TCR beta sequences accurately predicted HLA-A and HLA-B alleles in most subjects.

Healthy bone marrow donors made up the donors. The J segment lost 1 base and the V segment lost 6 bases, leaving 4 bases of the junction unmatched. The CDR3 has 15 amino acids. Looked up from germline, CDR1 is SNHLY and CDR2 is FYNNEI. Vbeta (60) and Jbeta (13) primers were used in the PCR. Clones were read by immunoSEQ multiplex PCR, and TCRdb kept only the in-frame ones, dropping some. Here the sample spans roughly 120,000 clones, 74% being singletons. As concerns this clone: Its antigen is as yet unknown.

The sequence was collected from a woman in her thirties or forties in good health and CMV-seropositive. Sequences were obtained from PBMCs. V usage is TRBV2 and J usage is TRBJ2-3; 10 nucleotides match TRBD1. The CDR3 here is CASRTGGVGTDTQYF. In nucleotides, the CDR3 is TGTGCCAGCAGGACAGGGGGCGTTGGCACAGATACGCAGTATTTT.